Included here is one T cell receptor beta chain sequence, with context. Its antigen is unknown. It was cDNA, reverse transcribed from extracted RNA, that served as the sequencing template. Here immunoSEQ multiplex PCR was the method, and the copy in TCRdb shows in-frame clones only, minus some. The table has 100,000 to 120,000 clones, less than 60% seen once; the top ten hold approximately 3.6%. The data were obtained in a study of CD8+ T cells in alopecia areata. For the study at large: Scoring of severity for treated patients was based on percentage of affected scalp area. Study results and limitations: Shared TCR sequences were less clear between patients than in mice, possibly partly from HLA diversity.

Stated treatment: oral pan-JAK inhibitor, 5-10 mg twice daily. Losses at the gene ends were 5 bases for V and 2 bases for J; bases not matched to a gene: 4. This CDR3 contains 15 residues. Germline-derived CDR1 and CDR2 are SEHNR and FQNEAQ (reference sequence). Source: CD4+ T cells sorted from blood, taken at week 24, from a patient treated with tofacitinib. The receptor was derived from a human donor with alopecia areata. V is TRBV7-9 and J is TRBJ2-1, with 9 bases identical to TRBD1. The DNA for the CDR3 is TGTGCCAGCAGCGCTGGACAGGGGACCTACAATGAGCAGTTCTTC. Amino acids: CASSAGQGTYNEQFF.